The present T cell receptor beta chain was sequenced within a study of shared clonotypes between healthy human individuals. Healthy adults negative for HIV, lacking recent acute infections or vaccinations, served as donors. The CDR3 has 15 amino acids. V lost 4 bases and J 1 base, leaving 14 bases between the germline ends. CDR1 is SGHTS, CDR2 YDEGEE, per germline. General observations from the study: Sharing across four donors was highest in naive CD4 (approximately 5%) and lowest in memory CD8 (0.4%). Apart from blood, nothing was sampled; tissue repertoires likely differ. Limited genetic and exposure-history diversity came from having few donors.

About this clone: Antigen: not known.

Sequenced by immunoSEQ multiplex PCR; TCRdb stores in-frame clones only, minus some. The sample holds around 2.3 million clones, under 97% seen once. The chain links TRBV5-8 to TRBJ2-5; D call uncertain. The sequencing sample was made of naive CD4+ T cells sorted from blood. Documented subset: CD45RA+ positively selected. This receptor was obtained from a man between 18 and 35 years old in good health. CDR3 in DNA: TGTGCCAGCAGCCCGTCACAGAAAGCCCAAGAGACCCAGTACTTC. Protein product: CASSPSQKAQETQYF.